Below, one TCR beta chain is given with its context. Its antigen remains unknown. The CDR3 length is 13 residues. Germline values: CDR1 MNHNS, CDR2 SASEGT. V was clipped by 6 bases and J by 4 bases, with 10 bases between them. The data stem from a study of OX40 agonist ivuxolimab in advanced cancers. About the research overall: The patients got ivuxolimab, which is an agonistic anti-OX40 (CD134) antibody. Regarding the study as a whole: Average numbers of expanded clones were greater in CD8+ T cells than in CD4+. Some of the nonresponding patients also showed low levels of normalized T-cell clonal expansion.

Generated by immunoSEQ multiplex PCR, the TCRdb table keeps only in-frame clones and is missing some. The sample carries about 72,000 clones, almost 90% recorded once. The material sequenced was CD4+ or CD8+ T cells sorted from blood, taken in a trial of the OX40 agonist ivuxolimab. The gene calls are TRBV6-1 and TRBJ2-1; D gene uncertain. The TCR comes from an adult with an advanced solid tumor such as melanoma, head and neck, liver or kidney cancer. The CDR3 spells CASSPTRYNEQFF. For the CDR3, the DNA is TGTGCCAGCAGCCCAACTCGATACAATGAGCAGTTCTTC.